These 2 T cell receptor beta chains were all obtained from the same sample, sequenced in a study of CD8+ T cells in alopecia areata. RNA, once extracted, was reverse transcribed into cDNA for use as the sequencing template. Clones were read by immunoSEQ multiplex PCR, and TCRdb kept only the in-frame ones, dropping some. Of fewer than 250,000 clones in the sample, around 64% were seen once. Specified treatment: oral pan-JAK inhibitor, 5-10 mg twice daily. Here the sequenced sample was CD4+ T cells sorted from blood, taken at approximately week 49, from a patient treated with tofacitinib. These receptors were obtained from a human donor with alopecia areata.

This clone appeared a few times. The rearrangement links TRBV9 to TRBJ2-3, with D uncertain. V was shortened by 1 base and J by 0 bases, with 6 bases between the two germline ends. Germline values: CDR1 SGDLS, CDR2 YYNGEE. The CDR3 loop spans 14 amino acids. CDR3 sequence (DNA): TGTGCCAGCAGCGTATACTCTAGCACAGATACGCAGTATTTT. It encodes CASSVYSSTDTQYF. Together with reference TRBV9 and TRBJ2-3, the CDR3 gives the full variable domain: DSGVTQTPKHLITATGQRVTLRCSPRSGDLSVYWYQQSLDQGLQFLIQYYNGEERAKGNILERFSAQQFPDLHSELNLSSLELGDSALYFCASSVYSSTDTQYFGPGTRLTVL.

The chain is built from TRBV29-1 and TRBJ2-3; no reliable D call. The CDR3 has 13 residues. Trimming pared 2 bases from V and 4 bases from J, leaving 10 bases between. The germline gives CDR1 SQVTM, CDR2 ANQGSEA. CDR3 nucleotides: TGCAGCGTTGAACCCCCCGCCCCAGATACGCAGTATTTT. Protein product: CSVEPPAPDTQYF.